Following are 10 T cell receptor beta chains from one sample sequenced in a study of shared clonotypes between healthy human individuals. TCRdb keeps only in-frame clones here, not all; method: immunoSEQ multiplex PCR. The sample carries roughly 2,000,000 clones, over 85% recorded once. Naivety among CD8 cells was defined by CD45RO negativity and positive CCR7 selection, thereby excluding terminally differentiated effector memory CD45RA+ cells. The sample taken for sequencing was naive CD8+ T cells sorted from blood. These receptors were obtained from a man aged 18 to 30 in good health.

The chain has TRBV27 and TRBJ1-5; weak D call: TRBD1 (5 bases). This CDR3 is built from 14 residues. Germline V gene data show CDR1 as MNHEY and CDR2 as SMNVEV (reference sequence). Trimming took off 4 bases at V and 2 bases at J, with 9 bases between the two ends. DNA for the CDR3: TGTGCCAGCAGTTCCAGGGAGGGCAATCAGCCCCAGCATTTT. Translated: CASSSREGNQPQHF.

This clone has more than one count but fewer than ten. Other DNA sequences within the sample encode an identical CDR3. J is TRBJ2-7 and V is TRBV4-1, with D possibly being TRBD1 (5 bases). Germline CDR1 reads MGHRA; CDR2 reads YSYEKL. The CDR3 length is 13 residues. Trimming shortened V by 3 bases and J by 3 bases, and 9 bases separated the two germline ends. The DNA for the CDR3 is TGCGCCAGCAGCCACGGACAATACTACGAGCAGTACTTC. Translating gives CASSHGQYYEQYF.

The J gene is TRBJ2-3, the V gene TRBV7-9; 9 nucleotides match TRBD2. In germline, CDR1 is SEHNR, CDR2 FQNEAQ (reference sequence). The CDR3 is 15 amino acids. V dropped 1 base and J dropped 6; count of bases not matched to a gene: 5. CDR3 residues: CASSLGGLAWDTQYF. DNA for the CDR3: TGTGCCAGCAGCTTAGGGGGACTAGCTTGGGATACGCAGTATTTT.

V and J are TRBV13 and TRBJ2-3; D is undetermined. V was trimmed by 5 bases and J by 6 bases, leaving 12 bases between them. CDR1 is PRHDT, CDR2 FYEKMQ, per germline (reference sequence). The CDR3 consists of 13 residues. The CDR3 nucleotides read TGTGCCAGCAGCCCTCCGCGTTCGGATACGCAGTATTTT. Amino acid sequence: CASSPPRSDTQYF.

The CDR3 coding sequence is TGTGCCATCAGTGATCTCGAAAGACCGGCCAACTATGGCTACACCTTC. Encoded protein: CAISDLERPANYGYTF. V is TRBV10-3 and J is TRBJ1-2, with D unclear. The germline V gene has CDR1 ENHRY and CDR2 SYGVKD. The V and J ends lost 3 bases and 2 bases respectively, with 16 bases between them. The CDR3 covers 16 residues.

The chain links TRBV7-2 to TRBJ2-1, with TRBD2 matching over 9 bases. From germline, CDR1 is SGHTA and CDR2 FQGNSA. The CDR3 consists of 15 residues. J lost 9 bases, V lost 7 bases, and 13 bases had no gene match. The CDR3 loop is CASTLIFLAGVEQFF. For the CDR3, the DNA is TGTGCCAGCACCCTCATCTTCTTAGCGGGAGTTGAGCAGTTCTTC.

As DNA, the CDR3 is TGTGCCAGCAGCTTAGGCCCCGCGGGCACAGATACGCAGTATTTT. This encodes CASSLGPAGTDTQYF. This chain uses TRBV11-2 with TRBJ2-3; D unclear. V lost 1 base and J lost 1, with 9 bases in between. The CDR3 loop spans 15 amino acids. The germline CDR1 and CDR2 sequences are SGHAT and FQNNGV.

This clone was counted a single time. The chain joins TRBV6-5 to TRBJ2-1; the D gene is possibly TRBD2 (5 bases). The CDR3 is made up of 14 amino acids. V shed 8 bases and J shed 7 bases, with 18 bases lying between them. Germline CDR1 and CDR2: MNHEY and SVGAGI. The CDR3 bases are TGTGCCAGCCAACGGGATTCCCCTTTTAATGAGCAGTTCTTC. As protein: CASQRDSPFNEQFF.

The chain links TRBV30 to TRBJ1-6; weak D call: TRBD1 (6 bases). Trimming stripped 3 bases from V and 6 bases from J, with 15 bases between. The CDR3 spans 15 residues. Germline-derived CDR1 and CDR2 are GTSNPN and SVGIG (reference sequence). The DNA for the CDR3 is TGTGCCTGGAGCGGTGGACAGTCCACTAATTCACCCCTCCACTTT. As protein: CAWSGGQSTNSPLHF.

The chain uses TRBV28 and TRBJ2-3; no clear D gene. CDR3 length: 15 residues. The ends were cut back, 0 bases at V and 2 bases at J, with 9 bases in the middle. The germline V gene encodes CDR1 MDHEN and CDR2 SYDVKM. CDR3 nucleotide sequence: TGTGCCAGCAGTTTATGGGGCGAAACCACAGATACGCAGTATTTT. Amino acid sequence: CASSLWGETTDTQYF.